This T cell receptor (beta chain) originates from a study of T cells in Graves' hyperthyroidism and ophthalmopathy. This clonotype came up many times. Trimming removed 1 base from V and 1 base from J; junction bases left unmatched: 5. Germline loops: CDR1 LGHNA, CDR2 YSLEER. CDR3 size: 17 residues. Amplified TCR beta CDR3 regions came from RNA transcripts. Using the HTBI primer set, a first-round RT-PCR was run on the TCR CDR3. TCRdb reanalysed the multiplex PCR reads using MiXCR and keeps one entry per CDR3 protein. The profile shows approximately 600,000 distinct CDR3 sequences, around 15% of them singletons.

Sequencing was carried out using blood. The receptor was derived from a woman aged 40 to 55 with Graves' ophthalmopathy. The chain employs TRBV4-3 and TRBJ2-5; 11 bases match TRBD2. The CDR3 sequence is CASSQGLAGIFQETQYF. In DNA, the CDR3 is TGCGCCAGCAGCCAAGGACTAGCGGGGATCTTCCAAGAGACCCAGTACTTC.